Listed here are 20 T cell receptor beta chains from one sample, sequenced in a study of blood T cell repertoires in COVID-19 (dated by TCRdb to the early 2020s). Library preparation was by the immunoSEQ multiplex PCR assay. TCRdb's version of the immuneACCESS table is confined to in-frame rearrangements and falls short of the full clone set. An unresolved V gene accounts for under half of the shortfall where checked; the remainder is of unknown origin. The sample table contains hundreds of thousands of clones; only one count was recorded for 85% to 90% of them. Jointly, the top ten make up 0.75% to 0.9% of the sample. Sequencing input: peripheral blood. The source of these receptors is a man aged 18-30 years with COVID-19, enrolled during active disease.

The CDR3 sequence is CASSFGQGASNYGYTF. CDR3 DNA sequence: TGTGCCAGCAGCTTTGGACAGGGGGCATCTAACTATGGCTACACCTTC. The V and J genes are TRBV7-2 and TRBJ1-2; 11 positions match TRBD1. Germline trimming cut 3 bases from V and 0 bases from J; bases unmatched to any gene: 3. The germline gives CDR1 SGHTA, CDR2 FQGNSA. The CDR3 is 16 residues long.

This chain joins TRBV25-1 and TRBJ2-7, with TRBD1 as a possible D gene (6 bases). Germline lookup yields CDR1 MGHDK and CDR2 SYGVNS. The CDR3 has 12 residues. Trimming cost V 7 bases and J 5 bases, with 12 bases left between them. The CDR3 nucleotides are TGTGCCAGCACGCAGGGGATGAACGAGCAGTACTTC. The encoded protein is CASTQGMNEQYF.

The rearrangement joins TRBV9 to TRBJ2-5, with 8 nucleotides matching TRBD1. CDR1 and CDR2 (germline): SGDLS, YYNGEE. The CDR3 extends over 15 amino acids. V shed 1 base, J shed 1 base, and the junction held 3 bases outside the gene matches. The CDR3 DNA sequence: TGTGCCAGCAGCGTAAGTGGACAGGGCCAAGAGACCCAGTACTTC. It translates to CASSVSGQGQETQYF.

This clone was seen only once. The CDR3 nucleotides are TGTGCCAGCAGCTTAGGGGGGGCCCGTGCCCAAGAGACCCAGTACTTC. Encoded protein: CASSLGGARAQETQYF. The J gene is TRBJ2-5, the V gene TRBV7-3; TRBD2 might be the D (7 bases). CDR1 is SGHTA and CDR2 is FQGTGA in the germline V gene. The CDR3 totals 16 residues. V was shortened by 2 bases and J by 1 base, with 14 bases between the two germline ends.

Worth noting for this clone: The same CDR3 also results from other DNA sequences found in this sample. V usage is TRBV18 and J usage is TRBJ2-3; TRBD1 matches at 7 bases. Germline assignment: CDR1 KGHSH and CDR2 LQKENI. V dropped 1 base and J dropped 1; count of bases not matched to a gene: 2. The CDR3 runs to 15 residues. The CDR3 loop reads CASSPRTGGTDTQYF. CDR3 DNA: TGTGCCAGCTCACCACGAACAGGGGGCACAGATACGCAGTATTTT.

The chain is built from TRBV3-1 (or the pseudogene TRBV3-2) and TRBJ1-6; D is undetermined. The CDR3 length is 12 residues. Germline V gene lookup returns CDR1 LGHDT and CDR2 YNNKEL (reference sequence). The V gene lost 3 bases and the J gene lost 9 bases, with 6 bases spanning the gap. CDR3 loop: CASSHHSSPLHF. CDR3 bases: TGTGCCAGCAGCCACCACAGTTCACCCCTCCACTTT.

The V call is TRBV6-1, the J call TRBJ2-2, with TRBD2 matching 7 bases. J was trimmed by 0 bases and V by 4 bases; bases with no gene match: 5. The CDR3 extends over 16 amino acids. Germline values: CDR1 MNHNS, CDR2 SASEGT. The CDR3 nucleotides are TGTGCCAGCAGTGTCGTGGCGGGGGCGAACACCGGGGAGCTGTTTTTT. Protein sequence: CASSVVAGANTGELFF.

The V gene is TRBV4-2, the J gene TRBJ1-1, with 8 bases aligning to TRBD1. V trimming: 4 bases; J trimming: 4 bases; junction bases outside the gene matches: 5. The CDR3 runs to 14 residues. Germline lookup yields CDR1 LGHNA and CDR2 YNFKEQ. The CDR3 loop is CASSRQGAATEAFF. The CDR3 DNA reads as TGTGCCAGCAGCCGGCAGGGGGCGGCCACTGAAGCTTTCTTT.

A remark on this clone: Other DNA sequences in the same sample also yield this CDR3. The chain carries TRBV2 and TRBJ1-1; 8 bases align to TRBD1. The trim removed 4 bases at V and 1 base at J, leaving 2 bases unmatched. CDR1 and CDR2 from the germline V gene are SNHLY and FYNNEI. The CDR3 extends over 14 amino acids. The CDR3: CASSVDRGNTEAFF. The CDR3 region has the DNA TGTGCCAGCAGTGTCGACAGGGGGAACACTGAAGCTTTCTTT.

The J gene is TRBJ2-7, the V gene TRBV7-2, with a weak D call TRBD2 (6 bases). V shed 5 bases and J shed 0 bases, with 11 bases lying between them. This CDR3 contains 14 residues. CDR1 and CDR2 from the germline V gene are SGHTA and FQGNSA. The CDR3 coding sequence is TGTGCCAGCAGCGGGGGACTCCGCTCCTACGAGCAGTACTTC. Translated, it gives CASSGGLRSYEQYF.

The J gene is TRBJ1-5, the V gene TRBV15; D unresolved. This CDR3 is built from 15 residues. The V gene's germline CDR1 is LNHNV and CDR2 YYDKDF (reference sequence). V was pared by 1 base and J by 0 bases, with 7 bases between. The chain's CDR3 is CATSRAILSNQPQHF. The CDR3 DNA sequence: TGTGCCACCAGCAGAGCAATACTTAGCAATCAGCCCCAGCATTTT.

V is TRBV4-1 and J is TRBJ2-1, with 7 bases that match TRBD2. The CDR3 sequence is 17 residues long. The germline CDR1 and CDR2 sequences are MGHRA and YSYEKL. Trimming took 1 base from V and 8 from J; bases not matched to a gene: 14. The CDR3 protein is CASSQVASGPLRDEQFF. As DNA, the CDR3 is TGCGCCAGCAGCCAAGTTGCTAGCGGCCCCCTGAGGGATGAGCAGTTCTTC.

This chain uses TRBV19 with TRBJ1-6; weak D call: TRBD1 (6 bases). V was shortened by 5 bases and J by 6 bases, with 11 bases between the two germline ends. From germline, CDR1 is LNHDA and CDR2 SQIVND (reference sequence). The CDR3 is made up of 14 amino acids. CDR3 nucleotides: TGTGCCAGTAGTCGCACAGGGATTAATTCACCCCTCCACTTT. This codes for CASSRTGINSPLHF.

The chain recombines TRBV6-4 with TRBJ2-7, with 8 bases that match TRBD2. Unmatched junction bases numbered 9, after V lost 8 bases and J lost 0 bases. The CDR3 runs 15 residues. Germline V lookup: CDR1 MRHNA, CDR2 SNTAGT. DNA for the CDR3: TGTGCCAGCCCGACCCCGGGACTAGACTCCTACGAGCAGTACTTC. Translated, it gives CASPTPGLDSYEQYF.

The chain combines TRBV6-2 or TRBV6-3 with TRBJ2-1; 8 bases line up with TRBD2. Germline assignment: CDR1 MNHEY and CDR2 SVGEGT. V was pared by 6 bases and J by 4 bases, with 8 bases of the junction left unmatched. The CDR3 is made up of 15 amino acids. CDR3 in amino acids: CASSPGTSFYNEQFF. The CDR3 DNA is TGTGCCAGCAGCCCCGGGACTAGTTTTTACAATGAGCAGTTCTTC.

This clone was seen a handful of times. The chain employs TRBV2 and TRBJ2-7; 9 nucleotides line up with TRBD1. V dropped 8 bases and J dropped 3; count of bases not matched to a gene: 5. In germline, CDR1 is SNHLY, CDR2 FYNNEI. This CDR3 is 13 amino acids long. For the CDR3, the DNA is TGTGCCAGCGGCCGGGACAGGGTCTACGAGCAGTACTTC. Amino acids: CASGRDRVYEQYF.

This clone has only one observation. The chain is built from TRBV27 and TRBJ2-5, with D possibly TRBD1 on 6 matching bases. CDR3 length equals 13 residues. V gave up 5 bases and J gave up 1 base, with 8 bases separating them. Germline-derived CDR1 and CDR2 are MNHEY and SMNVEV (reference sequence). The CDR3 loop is CASSRQAQETQYF. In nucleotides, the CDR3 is TGTGCCAGCAGTAGACAGGCCCAAGAGACCCAGTACTTC.

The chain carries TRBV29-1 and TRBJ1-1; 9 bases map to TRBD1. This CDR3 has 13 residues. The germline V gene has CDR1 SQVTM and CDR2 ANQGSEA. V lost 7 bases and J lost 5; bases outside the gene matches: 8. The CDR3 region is CSATGQGKTEAFF. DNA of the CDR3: TGCAGCGCCACCGGACAGGGGAAGACTGAAGCTTTCTTT.

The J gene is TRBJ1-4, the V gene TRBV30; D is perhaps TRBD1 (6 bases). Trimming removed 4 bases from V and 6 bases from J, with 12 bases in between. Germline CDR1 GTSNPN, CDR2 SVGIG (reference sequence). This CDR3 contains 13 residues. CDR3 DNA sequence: TGTGCCTGGAAGGGGGACACTTATGAAAAACTGTTTTTT. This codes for CAWKGDTYEKLFF.

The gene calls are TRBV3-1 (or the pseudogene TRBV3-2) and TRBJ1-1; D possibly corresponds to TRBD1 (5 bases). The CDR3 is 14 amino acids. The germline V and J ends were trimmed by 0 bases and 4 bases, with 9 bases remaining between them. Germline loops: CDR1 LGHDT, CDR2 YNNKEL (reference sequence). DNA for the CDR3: TGTGCCAGCAGCCAAGACCAGGGAGGCACTGAAGCTTTCTTT. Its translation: CASSQDQGGTEAFF.